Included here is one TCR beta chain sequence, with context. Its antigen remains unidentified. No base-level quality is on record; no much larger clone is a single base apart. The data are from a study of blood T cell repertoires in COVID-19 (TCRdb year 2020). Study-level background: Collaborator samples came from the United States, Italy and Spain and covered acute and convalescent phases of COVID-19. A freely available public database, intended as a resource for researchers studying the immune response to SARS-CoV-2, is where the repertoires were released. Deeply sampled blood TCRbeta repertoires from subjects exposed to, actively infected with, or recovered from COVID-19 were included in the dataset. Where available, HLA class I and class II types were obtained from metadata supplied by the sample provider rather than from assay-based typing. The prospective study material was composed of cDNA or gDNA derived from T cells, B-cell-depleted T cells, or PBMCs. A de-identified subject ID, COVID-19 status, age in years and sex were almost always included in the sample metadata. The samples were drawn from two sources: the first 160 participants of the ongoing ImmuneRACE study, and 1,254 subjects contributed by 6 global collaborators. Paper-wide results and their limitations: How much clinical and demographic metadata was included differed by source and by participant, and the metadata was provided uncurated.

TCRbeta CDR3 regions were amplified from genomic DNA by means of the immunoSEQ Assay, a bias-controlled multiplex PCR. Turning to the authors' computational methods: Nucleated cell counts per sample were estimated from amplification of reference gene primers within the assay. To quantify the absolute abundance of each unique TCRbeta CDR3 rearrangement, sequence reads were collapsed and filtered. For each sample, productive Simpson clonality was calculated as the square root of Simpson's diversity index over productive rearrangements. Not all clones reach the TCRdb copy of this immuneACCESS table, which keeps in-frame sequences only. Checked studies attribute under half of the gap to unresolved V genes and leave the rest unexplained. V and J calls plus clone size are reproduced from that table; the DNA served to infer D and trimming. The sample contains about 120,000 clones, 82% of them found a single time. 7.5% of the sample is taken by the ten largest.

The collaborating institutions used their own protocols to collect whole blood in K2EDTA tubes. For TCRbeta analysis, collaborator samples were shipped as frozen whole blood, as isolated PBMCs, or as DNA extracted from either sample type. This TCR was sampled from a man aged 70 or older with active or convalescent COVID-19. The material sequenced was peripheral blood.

The CDR3 protein sequence reads: CASSQDGLAGRLGDTQYF. The nucleotides read TGTGCCAGCAGCCAAGATGGGCTAGCGGGACGATTAGGAGATACGCAGTATTTT. The V and J genes are TRBV3-1 (or the pseudogene TRBV3-2) and TRBJ2-3, with 9 central nucleotides matching TRBD2. CDR1 and CDR2 are read off the germline V gene (reference sequence) as LGHDT and YNNKEL. The germline V and J ends show losses of 0 bases and 5 bases respectively, and no gene match explains 12 bases of the junction. From cysteine to phenylalanine, the CDR3 is 18 amino acids long. Of the read, only the CDR3 DNA is kept; its 54 bases are in frame from base 1.